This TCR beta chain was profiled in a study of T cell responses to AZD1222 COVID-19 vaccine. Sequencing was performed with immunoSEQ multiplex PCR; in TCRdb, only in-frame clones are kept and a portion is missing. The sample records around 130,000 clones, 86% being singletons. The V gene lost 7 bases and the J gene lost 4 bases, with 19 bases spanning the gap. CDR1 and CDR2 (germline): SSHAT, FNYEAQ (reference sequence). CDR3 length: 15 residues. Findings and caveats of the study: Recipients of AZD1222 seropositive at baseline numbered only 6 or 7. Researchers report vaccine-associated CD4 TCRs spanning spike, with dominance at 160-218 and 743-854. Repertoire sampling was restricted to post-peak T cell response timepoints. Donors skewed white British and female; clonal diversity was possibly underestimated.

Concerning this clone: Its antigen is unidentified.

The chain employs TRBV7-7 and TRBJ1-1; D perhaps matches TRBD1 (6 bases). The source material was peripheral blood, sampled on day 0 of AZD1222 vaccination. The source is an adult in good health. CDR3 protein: CASTSKNGGPTEAFF. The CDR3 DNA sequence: TGTGCCAGCACATCAAAAAACGGGGGGCCCACTGAAGCTTTCTTT. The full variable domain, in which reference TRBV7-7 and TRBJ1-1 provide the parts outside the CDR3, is GAGVSQSPRYKVTKRGQDVTLRCDPISSHATLYWYQQALGQGPEFLTYFNYEAQPDKSGLPSDRFSAERPEGSISTLTIQRTEQRDSAMYRCASTSKNGGPTEAFFGQGTRLTVV.